This note documents a single T cell receptor (beta chain) sequence. The source of the sample is a study of blood T cell repertoires in COVID-19. About the study: Samples of COVID-19 (acute and convalescent) were obtained from the United States, Italy and Spain. PBMCs, B-cell-depleted T cells, or T cells provided the cDNA or gDNA that made up the material.

Generated by immunoSEQ multiplex PCR, the TCRdb table keeps only in-frame clones and is missing some. The sample has about 210,000 clones, roughly 85% seen once. The Seattle patients joined while their infection was active and were tracked longitudinally afterward. The source of this sequence is a woman in her seventies with COVID-19, enrolled during active disease. The sequenced sample consisted of peripheral blood.

As DNA, the CDR3 is TGCGCCAGCAGCCAACTCGACAGGGCGGAGGGAGAAGCTTTCTTT. Translating gives CASSQLDRAEGEAFF. The rearrangement uses TRBV4-1 and TRBJ1-1; TRBD1 agrees at 7 bases. The germline V gene has CDR1 MGHRA and CDR2 YSYEKL. V shed 2 bases and J 8 bases; nucleotides not matched to a gene: 11. The CDR3 length is 15 residues.